This T cell receptor (beta chain) is from a study of blood T cell repertoires in COVID-19. A few counts support this clone. The protocol was immunoSEQ multiplex PCR, while the TCRdb copy is restricted to in-frame clones and leaves out a portion. The sample records about 190,000 clones, 70% to 85% being singletons. The CDR3 is 14 residues long. Germline CDR1 SGHNT, CDR2 YENEEA. Trimming cost V 2 bases and J 5 bases, with 12 bases left between them. The genes are TRBV11-3 and TRBJ1-1; D is ambiguous. The sample was PBMCs or T cells enriched from blood (not recorded which). This TCR was recovered from a woman younger than 45 who had recovered from COVID-19. The DNA of the CDR3 is TGTGCCAGCAGCTTATCCCCGTCGGGGACTGAAGCTTTCTTT. Translating it yields CASSLSPSGTEAFF.